This is a list of T cell receptor beta chains from one sample in a study of T cells in localized non-small cell lung cancer. Method: immunoSEQ multiplex PCR; TCRdb's copy keeps in-frame clones and lacks some. The repertoire includes approximately 81,000 clones, 88% of them detected once, and 20% to 25% sits in the top ten. Sequencing used peripheral blood, obtained before any cancer treatment. The source is a woman aged 35 to 69 with stage I squamous cell lung carcinoma. CDR3s include the opening cysteine and the closing phenylalanine or tryptophan. The D gene is left open where the match is weak. Size tells how often a clone was seen (once, few, many) or the class of an expanded clone, and some rows leave it out.

J | D | V | size | DNA | CDR3
TRBJ2-7 | . | TRBV18 | . | TGTGCCAGCTCACCCATAGAGTCCTACGAGCAGTACTTC | CASSPIESYEQYF
TRBJ2-7 | . | TRBV9 | few | TGTGCCAGCAGCGTAATTCCGGGGGACGAGCAGTACTTC | CASSVIPGDEQYF
TRBJ1-2 | . | TRBV18 | . | TGTGCCAGCTCACCTGACAGAGACTATGGCTACACCTTC | CASSPDRDYGYTF
TRBJ2-3 | . | TRBV7-2 | . | TGTGCCAGCAGCTTAGGTTGGCTCACAGATACGCAGTATTTT | CASSLGWLTDTQYF
TRBJ1-1 | TRBD1 | TRBV6-1 | . | TGTGCCAGCGGTACCGGACAGGGGATGGACACTGAAGCTTTCTTT | CASGTGQGMDTEAFF
TRBJ1-1 | . | TRBV2 | . | TGTGCCAGCAGTGAAGGTTTCGGGGAAGAAGCTTTCTTT | CASSEGFGEEAFF
TRBJ1-4 | . | TRBV29-1 | . | TGCAGCGTTGAAGATTCGGGAGGGGGTGAAAAACTGTTTTTT | CSVEDSGGGEKLFF
TRBJ1-2 | TRBD1 | TRBV13 | . | TGTGCCAGCAGCTTAGGTGCGGGACAGATTTTCTATGGCTACACCTTC | CASSLGAGQIFYGYTF
TRBJ1-4 | . | TRBV5-4 | few | TGTGCCAGCAGCTTGCCGGGAGCAACTAATGAAAAACTGTTTTTT | CASSLPGATNEKLFF
TRBJ1-2 | TRBD1 | TRBV30 | . | TGTGCCTGGTCCTCCGGACAGGGGGCAGGCTACACCTTC | CAWSSGQGAGYTF
TRBJ2-7 | . | TRBV19 | . | TGTGCCAGTAGTATAGGTAGGGAATTGGACGAGCAGTACTTC | CASSIGRELDEQYF
TRBJ1-2 | . | TRBV7-8 | . | TGTGCCAGCAGCTTAAGGCAAAGCTATGGCTACACCTTC | CASSLRQSYGYTF
TRBJ1-1 | . | TRBV27 | . | TGTGCCAGCAGATATCCCGGGGGGGCTGAAGCTTTCTTT | CASRYPGGAEAFF
TRBJ2-1 | . | TRBV5-4 | . | TGTGCCAGCAGCTTGGACGGGGTGGCCTACAATGAGCAGTTCTTC | CASSLDGVAYNEQFF
TRBJ1-3 | TRBD1 | TRBV18 | . | TGTGCCAGCTCACCACCGAACAGGGGGCAAAACACCATATATTTT | CASSPPNRGQNTIYF
TRBJ1-1 | . | TRBV5-4 | . | TGTGCCAGCAGCAAGGCAGGGGAGATCGCTGAAGCTTTCTTT | CASSKAGEIAEAFF
TRBJ2-5 | TRBD2 | TRBV6-1 | . | TGTGCCACCAGTGGACTAGCGGGGGGTATAGACCAAGAGACCCAGTACTTC | CATSGLAGGIDQETQYF
TRBJ2-7 | . | TRBV2 | . | TGTGCCAGCCGTTCAACGGACTCCTACGAGCAGTACTTC | CASRSTDSYEQYF
TRBJ2-3 | TRBD1 | TRBV12-5 | . | TGTGCTAGTGGCGGGAACTCAGGGGGCGCAGATACGCAGTATTTT | CASGGNSGGADTQYF
TRBJ1-1 | . | TRBV11-2 | . | TGTGCCAGCAGCTTAGATCAGTCGGGGAACACTGAAGCTTTCTTT | CASSLDQSGNTEAFF
TRBJ1-2 | TRBD1 | TRBV5-6 | . | TGTGCCAGCAGCTGGCCGGGACAGGGTGACTATGGCTACACCTTC | CASSWPGQGDYGYTF
TRBJ2-1 | . | TRBV5-4 | few | TGTGCCAGCAGCGATGAGGGGGGAGGAGGGTACAATGAGCAGTTCTTC | CASSDEGGGGYNEQFF
TRBJ1-1 | . | TRBV21-1 | . | TGTGCCAGCAGCAAAGAGGTCCAGGGGGCGGGGATGAACACTGAAGCTTTCTTT | CASSKEVQGAGMNTEAFF
TRBJ2-5 | TRBD2 | TRBV10-2 | . | TGCGCCAGCAATGACGGGGGGGCGTATGAGACCCAGTACTTC | CASNDGGAYETQYF
TRBJ1-5 | TRBD1 | TRBV19 | . | TGTGCCAGTAGTATAAATTTCGGGACAGGGGCTAATCAGCCCCAGCATTTT | CASSINFGTGANQPQHF
TRBJ1-4 | . | TRBV18 | . | TGTGCCAGCTCACCGGGACTCGGGGGTAATGAAAAACTGTTTTTT | CASSPGLGGNEKLFF
TRBJ1-2 | . | TRBV30 | . | TGTGCCTGGAGTTGGTACAGGGATTCCTATGGCTACACCTTC | CAWSWYRDSYGYTF
TRBJ1-5 | . | TRBV10-3 | . | TGTGCCATCAGTGACGGGGCGCGGACCGGTCAGCCCCAGCATTTT | CAISDGARTGQPQHF
TRBJ2-3 | TRBD1 | TRBV5-8 | . | TGTGCCAGCAGCGTTGGACAGGGGCGATGGACAGATACGCAGTATTTT | CASSVGQGRWTDTQYF